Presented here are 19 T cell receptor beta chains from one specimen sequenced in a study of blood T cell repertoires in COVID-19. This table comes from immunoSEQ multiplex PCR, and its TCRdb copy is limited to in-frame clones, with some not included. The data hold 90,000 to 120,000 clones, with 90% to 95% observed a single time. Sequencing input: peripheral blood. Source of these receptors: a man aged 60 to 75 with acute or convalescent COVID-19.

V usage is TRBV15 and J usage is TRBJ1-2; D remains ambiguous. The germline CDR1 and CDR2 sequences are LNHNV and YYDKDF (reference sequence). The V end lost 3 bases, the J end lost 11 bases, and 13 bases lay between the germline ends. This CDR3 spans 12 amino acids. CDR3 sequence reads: CATSRGELQYTF. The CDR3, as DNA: TGTGCCACCAGCAGGGGAGAATTACAGTACACCTTC.

The CDR3 bases are TGTGCCAGTGGGGAGGGGACAGGGGCAGATACGCAGTATTTT. This translates into CASGEGTGADTQYF. The chain combines TRBV19 with TRBJ2-3, with 10 nucleotides matching TRBD1. The V gene's germline CDR1 is LNHDA and CDR2 SQIVND (reference sequence). Trimming removed 8 bases from V and 4 bases from J; junction bases left unmatched: 6. The CDR3 has 14 residues.

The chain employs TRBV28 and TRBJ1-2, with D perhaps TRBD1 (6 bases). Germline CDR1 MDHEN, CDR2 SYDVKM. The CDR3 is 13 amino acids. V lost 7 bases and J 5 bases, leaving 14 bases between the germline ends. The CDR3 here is CASIASGTYGYTF. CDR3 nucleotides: TGTGCCAGCATCGCCTCCGGGACATATGGCTACACCTTC.

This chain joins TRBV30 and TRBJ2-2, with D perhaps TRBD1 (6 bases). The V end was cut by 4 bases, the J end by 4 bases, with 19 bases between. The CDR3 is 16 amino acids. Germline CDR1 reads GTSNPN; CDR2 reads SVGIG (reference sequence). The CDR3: CAWTRLQGFGTGELFF. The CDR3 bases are TGTGCCTGGACCCGACTACAGGGCTTCGGCACCGGGGAGCTGTTTTTT.

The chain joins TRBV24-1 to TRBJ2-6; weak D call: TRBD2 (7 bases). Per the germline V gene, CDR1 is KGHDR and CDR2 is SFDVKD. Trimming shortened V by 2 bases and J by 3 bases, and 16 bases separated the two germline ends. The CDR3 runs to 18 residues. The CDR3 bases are TGTGCCACCAGTGATTCCTACGGGGGGCGCGGTGGGGCCAACGTCCTGACTTTC. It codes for CATSDSYGGRGGANVLTF.

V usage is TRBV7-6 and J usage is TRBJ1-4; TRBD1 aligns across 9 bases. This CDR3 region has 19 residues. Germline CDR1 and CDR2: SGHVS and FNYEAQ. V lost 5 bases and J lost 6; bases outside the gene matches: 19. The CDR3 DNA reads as TGTGCCAGCAGCAGCTTACACAGGGGGCATGTCTCGGTGGATGAAAAACTGTTTTTT. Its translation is CASSSLHRGHVSVDEKLFF.

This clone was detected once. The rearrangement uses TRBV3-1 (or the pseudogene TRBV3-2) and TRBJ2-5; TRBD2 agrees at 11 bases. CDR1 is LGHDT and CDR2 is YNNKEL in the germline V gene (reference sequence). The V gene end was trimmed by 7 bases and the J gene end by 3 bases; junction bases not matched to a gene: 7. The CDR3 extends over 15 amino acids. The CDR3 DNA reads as TGTGCCAGCATGGGACTAGCGGTAGGGGAAGAGACCCAGTACTTC. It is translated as CASMGLAVGEETQYF.

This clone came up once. Here the CDR3 DNA reads TGTGCCAGCAGCCTGCCTAGTCTCCAAGAGACCCAGTACTTC. Translating it yields CASSLPSLQETQYF. The genes are TRBV3-1 (or the pseudogene TRBV3-2) and TRBJ2-5; no clear D. The CDR3 has 14 amino acids. The V gene lost 4 bases and the J gene lost 1 base, with 10 bases spanning the gap. CDR1 is LGHDT and CDR2 is YNNKEL in the germline V gene (reference sequence).

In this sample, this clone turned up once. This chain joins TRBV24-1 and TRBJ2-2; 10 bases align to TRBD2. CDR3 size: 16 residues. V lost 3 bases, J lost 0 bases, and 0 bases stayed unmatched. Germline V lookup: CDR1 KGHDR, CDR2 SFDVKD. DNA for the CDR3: TGTGCCACCAGTGATGGACTAGCGGCGAACACCGGGGAGCTGTTTTTT. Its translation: CATSDGLAANTGELFF.

In DNA form, the CDR3 reads TGCAGTGCTGGTGGACTAGCGGCTGGAGTCTCCTACAATGAGCAGTTCTTC. Amino acid sequence: CSAGGLAAGVSYNEQFF. This chain uses TRBV20-1 with TRBJ2-1; TRBD2 matches 10 bases. V trimming: 5 bases; J trimming: 0 bases; junction bases outside the gene matches: 10. The CDR3 consists of 17 residues. CDR1 and CDR2 from the germline V gene are DFQATT and SNEGSKA (reference sequence).

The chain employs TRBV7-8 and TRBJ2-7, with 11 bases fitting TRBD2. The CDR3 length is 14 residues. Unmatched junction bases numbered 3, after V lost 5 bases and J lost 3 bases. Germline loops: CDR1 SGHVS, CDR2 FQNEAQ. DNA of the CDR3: TGTGCCAGCAGCGATAGCGGGGGGGGCTACGAGCAGTACTTC. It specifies CASSDSGGGYEQYF.

CDR3 amino acids: CASSLDSYGYTF. The CDR3 DNA follows: TGTGCCAGCAGCTTGGACAGCTATGGCTACACCTTC. The chain uses TRBV5-5 and TRBJ1-2; D is uncertain. This CDR3 has 12 residues. Deletions cut 0 bases from V and 4 bases from J, with 4 bases between. Germline V lookup: CDR1 SGHKS, CDR2 YYEKEE (reference sequence).

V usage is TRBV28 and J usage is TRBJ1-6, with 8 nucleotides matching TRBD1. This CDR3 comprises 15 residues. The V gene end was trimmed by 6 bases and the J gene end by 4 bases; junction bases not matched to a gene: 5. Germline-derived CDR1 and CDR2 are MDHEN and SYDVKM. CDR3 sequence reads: CASRGQGPYNSPLHF. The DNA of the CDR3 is TGTGCCAGCAGAGGACAGGGCCCTTATAATTCACCCCTCCACTTT.

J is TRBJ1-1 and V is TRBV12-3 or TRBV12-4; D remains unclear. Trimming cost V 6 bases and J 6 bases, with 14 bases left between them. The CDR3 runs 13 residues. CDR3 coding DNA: TGTGCCAGCAGCCCCCAAAACTTAGCTGAAGCTTTCTTT. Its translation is CASSPQNLAEAFF.

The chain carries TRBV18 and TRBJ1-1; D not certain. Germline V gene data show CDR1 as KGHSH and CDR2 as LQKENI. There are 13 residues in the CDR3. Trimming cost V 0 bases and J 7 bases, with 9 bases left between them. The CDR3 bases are TGTGCCAGCTCACCACCGAGCAGGTTTGAAGCTTTCTTT. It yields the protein CASSPPSRFEAFF.

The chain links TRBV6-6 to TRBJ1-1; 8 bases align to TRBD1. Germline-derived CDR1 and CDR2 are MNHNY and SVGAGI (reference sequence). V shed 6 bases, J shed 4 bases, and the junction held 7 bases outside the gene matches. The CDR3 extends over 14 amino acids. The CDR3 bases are TGTGCCAGCAGGGGACAGGAGTGGGGCACTGAAGCTTTCTTT. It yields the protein CASRGQEWGTEAFF.

This CDR3 reads CASSTNPSHRGLGEAFF. Written as DNA, the CDR3 is TGTGCCAGTAGTACGAACCCAAGCCACAGGGGCCTGGGTGAAGCTTTCTTT. The chain is built from TRBV19 and TRBJ1-1; 7 bases are a match to TRBD1. Germline CDR1 is LNHDA and CDR2 is SQIVND (reference sequence). With V trimmed by 4 bases and J by 7 bases, 18 bases remained unmatched. The length of the CDR3 is 17 residues.

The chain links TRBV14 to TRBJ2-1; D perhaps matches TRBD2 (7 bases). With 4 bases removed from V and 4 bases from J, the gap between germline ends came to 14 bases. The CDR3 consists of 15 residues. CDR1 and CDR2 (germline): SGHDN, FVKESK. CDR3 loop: CASSPPGGRYNEQFF. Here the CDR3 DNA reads TGTGCCAGCAGCCCCCCGGGGGGCAGATACAATGAGCAGTTCTTC.

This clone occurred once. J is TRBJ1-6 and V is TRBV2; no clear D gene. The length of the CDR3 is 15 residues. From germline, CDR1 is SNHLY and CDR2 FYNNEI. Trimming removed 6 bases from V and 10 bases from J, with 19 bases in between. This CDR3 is CASRPAGRDLSPLHF. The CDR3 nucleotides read TGTGCCAGCAGGCCCGCGGGAAGGGATCTCTCACCCCTCCACTTT.